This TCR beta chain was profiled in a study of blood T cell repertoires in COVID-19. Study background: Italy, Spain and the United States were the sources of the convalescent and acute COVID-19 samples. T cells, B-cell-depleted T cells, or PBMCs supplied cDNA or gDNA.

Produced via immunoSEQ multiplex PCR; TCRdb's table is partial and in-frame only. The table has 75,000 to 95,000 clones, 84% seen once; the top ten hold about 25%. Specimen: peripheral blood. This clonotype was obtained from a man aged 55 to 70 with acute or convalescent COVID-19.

CDR3 residues: CASSTGQASSYNSPLHF. The DNA of the CDR3 is TGTGCCAGTAGTACCGGACAGGCGAGCTCCTATAATTCACCCCTCCACTTT. The chain uses TRBV19 and TRBJ1-6; TRBD1 aligns across 7 bases. V trimming: 4 bases; J trimming: 0 bases; junction bases outside the gene matches: 6. CDR3 length equals 17 residues. From germline, CDR1 is LNHDA and CDR2 SQIVND (reference sequence).